The rows below give T cell receptor beta chains drawn from one sample of a study of blood T cell repertoires in COVID-19. TCRdb's table, derived via immunoSEQ multiplex PCR, lists solely in-frame clones and lacks some. The sample consists of over 25,000 clones, around 82% of them appearing once. The sequenced material came from peripheral blood. These receptors were taken from a man between 65 and 80 years old with active COVID-19. The CDR3 runs from the conserved cysteine through the conserved F or W. The D gene is left open where the match is weak. Clone sizes are given selectively: once, few, many, or a class where the clone is expanded.

j_call clone_size v_call d_call cdr3_nt cdr3_aa
TRBJ1-6 NA TRBV30 TRBD1 TGTGCCTGGACCCCGACAGGGGGCGGTTCACCCCTCCACTTT CAWTPTGGGSPLHF
TRBJ1-1 NA TRBV15 NA TGTGCCACCAGCAGGGACGGGGTGAACACTGAAGCTTTCTTT CATSRDGVNTEAFF
TRBJ2-3 NA TRBV29-1 TRBD2 TGCAGCGTTGAAGCCGGGACTAGCGGGGCTAGCACAGATACGCAGTATTTT CSVEAGTSGASTDTQYF
TRBJ1-6 few TRBV7-2 NA TGTGCCAGCAGCTTAGTTCGAACAAGAAGCAGACTTAATTCACCCCTCCACTTT CASSLVRTRSRLNSPLHF
TRBJ1-1 NA TRBV5-5 NA TGTGCCAGCAGTTCCACACAGGGAAGGAATACTGAAGCTTTCTTT CASSSTQGRNTEAFF
TRBJ1-2 NA TRBV10-3 NA TGTGCCATCAGTGGCAGTCGCTATGGCTACACCTTC CAISGSRYGYTF
TRBJ2-5 NA TRBV7-8 NA TGTGCCAGCAGCTCCGCGCGGGGGACCCAGTACTTC CASSSARGTQYF
TRBJ1-5 NA TRBV15 NA TGTGCCACCAGCAGAGATGGGAGAGGGGGGGTTGGCAATCAGCCCCAGCATTTT CATSRDGRGGVGNQPQHF
TRBJ2-7 once TRBV30 NA TGTGCCTGGAGTGTAACAGGAACCTACGAGCAGTACTTC CAWSVTGTYEQYF
TRBJ1-3 NA TRBV2 NA TGTGCCAGCAGCGACTCCGGGATCTCTGGAAACACCATATATTTT CASSDSGISGNTIYF
TRBJ2-5 NA TRBV7-2 NA TGTGCCAGCAGCCCCAGAGCGGAGACCCAGTACTTC CASSPRAETQYF
TRBJ2-1 NA TRBV4-1 NA TGCGCCAGCAGCCAAGATGGGGTACTAGCACCTCAGTTCTTC CASSQDGVLAPQFF
TRBJ2-7 NA TRBV10-2 TRBD2 TGCGCCAGCAGTGAGTCTGGGGGGGTGTCCTACGAGCAGTACTTC CASSESGGVSYEQYF
TRBJ1-2 NA TRBV5-4 NA TGTGCCAGCAGCTTGGTGGCAGCTAACTATGGCTACACCTTC CASSLVAANYGYTF
TRBJ1-1 NA TRBV9 NA TGTGCCAGCAGCGTAGCCGCAGGGATAACTGAAGCTTTCTTT CASSVAAGITEAFF
TRBJ2-3 NA TRBV16 NA TGTGCCAGCAGCCAATTTCGGCTAGCCACGAATACGCAGTATTTT CASSQFRLATNTQYF
TRBJ2-1 NA TRBV19 TRBD1 TGTGCCAGTAGTATAACAGGGGGTAGGTTCTACAATGAGCAGTTCTTC CASSITGGRFYNEQFF
TRBJ2-5 once TRBV2 NA TGTGCCAGCAGTATCCAGGGGTACGAGACCCAGTACTTC CASSIQGYETQYF
TRBJ1-1 NA TRBV18 TRBD1 TGTGCCAGCTCATCTGGGACAGCAAACACTGAAGCTTTCTTT CASSSGTANTEAFF
TRBJ2-1 NA TRBV6-2/TRBV6-3 TRBD2 TGTGCCAGCAGCCCCCAGGTTTGGGGGGGTTACAATGAGCAGTTCTTC CASSPQVWGGYNEQFF
TRBJ2-3 medium-sized TRBV3-1/TRBV3-2 NA TGTGCCAGCAGCCTACTCCGACAGGTAGATACGCAGTATTTT CASSLLRQVDTQYF
TRBJ2-5 NA TRBV28 TRBD1 TGTGCCAGCAGTTTCACGGACAGGGTCCAAGAGACCCAGTACTTC CASSFTDRVQETQYF
TRBJ1-2 NA TRBV5-4 NA TGTGCCAGCAGCTCGAATTCCCAGGGGTACTATGGCTACACCTTC CASSSNSQGYYGYTF
TRBJ1-5 few TRBV7-3 NA TGTGCCAGCAGTCTTGCAGTTAATCAGCCCCAGCATTTT CASSLAVNQPQHF
TRBJ2-3 NA TRBV2 NA TGTGCCAGCAGTGCCCAGACTGGACTCAGCACAGATACGCAGTATTTT CASSAQTGLSTDTQYF
TRBJ1-3 NA TRBV9 NA TGTGCCAGCAGCGATCCCCCAGAGGGACACTACTCTGGAAACACCATATATTTT CASSDPPEGHYSGNTIYF
TRBJ1-4 NA TRBV18 NA TGTGCCAGCTCACCAGACCACGGGGCTAATGAAAAACTGTTTTTT CASSPDHGANEKLFF
TRBJ2-3 NA TRBV5-1 TRBD1 TGCGCCAGCAGCTTGGCGGGACAGGGGAGGACAGATACGCAGTATTTT CASSLAGQGRTDTQYF
TRBJ2-3 NA TRBV12-3/TRBV12-4 NA TGTGCCAGCAGTTTAGTGGGACAATTGGAGCAGTATTTT CASSLVGQLEQYF
TRBJ2-3 NA TRBV7-2 NA TGTGCCAGCAGCACCGAGGGTTACTACGGGTTCACAGATACGCAGTATTTT CASSTEGYYGFTDTQYF
TRBJ1-5 NA TRBV7-2 TRBD1 TGTGCCAGCAGCTTAAAGACAGGGGATCAGCCCCAGCATTTT CASSLKTGDQPQHF
TRBJ2-3 NA TRBV27 TRBD1 TGTGCCAGCAGGTTAGGCAGGGGGACAGATACGCAGTATTTT CASRLGRGTDTQYF
TRBJ1-1 NA TRBV7-2 NA TGTGCCAGCAGCATGTACAGGGACACTGAAGCTTTCTTT CASSMYRDTEAFF
TRBJ1-1 once TRBV5-4 NA TGTGCCAGCAGCTGGCTGGGCGACACTGAAGCTTTCTTT CASSWLGDTEAFF
TRBJ1-2 NA TRBV29-1 NA TGCAGCGTGTATACCGCCCGGGGAACTAACTATGGCTACACCTTC CSVYTARGTNYGYTF
TRBJ2-3 NA TRBV5-4 NA TGTGCCAGCAGCTTGGGTACGGGCACAGATACGCAGTATTTT CASSLGTGTDTQYF
TRBJ2-3 NA TRBV7-8 TRBD2 TGTGCCAGCAGCAATAGCGGGGGGTACACAGATACGCAGTATTTT CASSNSGGYTDTQYF
TRBJ1-5 many TRBV4-1 TRBD1 TGCGCCAGCAGCCAAGGGGACAGGGGCTTACAGCCCCAGCATTTT CASSQGDRGLQPQHF
TRBJ1-3 NA TRBV9 NA TGTGCCAGCAGCGTCACAACAGGGAGCTCTGGAAACACCATATATTTT CASSVTTGSSGNTIYF
TRBJ1-3 NA TRBV7-9 TRBD1 TGTGCCAGCAGCCCCCGGGACAGGGCGGTTGGAAACACCATATATTTT CASSPRDRAVGNTIYF